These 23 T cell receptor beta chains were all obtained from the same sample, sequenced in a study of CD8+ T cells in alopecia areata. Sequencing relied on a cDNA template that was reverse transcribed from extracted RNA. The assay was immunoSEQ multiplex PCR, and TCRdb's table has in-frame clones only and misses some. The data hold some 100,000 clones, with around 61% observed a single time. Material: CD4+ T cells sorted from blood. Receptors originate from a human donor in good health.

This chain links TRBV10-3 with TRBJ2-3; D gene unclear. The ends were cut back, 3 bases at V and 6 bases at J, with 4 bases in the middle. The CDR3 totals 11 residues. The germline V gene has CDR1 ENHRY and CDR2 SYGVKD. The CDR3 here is CAISDRDTQYF. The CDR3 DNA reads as TGTGCCATCAGTGACCGGGATACGCAGTATTTT.

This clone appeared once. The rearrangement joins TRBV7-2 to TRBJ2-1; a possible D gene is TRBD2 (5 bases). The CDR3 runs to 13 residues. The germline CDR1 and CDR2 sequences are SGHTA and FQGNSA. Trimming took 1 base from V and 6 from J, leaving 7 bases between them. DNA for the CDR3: TGTGCCAGCAGCTTAGTCGGGGTCAATGAGCAGTTCTTC. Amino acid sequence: CASSLVGVNEQFF.

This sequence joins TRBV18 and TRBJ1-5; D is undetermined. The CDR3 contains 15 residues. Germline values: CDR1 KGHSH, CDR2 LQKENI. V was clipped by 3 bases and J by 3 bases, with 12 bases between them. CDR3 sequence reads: CASSPFDKNNQPQHF. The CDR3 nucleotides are TGTGCCAGCTCACCGTTTGACAAAAACAATCAGCCCCAGCATTTT. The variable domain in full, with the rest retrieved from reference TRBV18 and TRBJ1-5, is NAGVMQNPRHLVRRRGQEARLRCSPMKGHSHVYWYRQLPEEGLKFMVYLQKENIIDESGMPKERFSAEFPKEGPSILRIQQVVRGDSAAYFCASSPFDKNNQPQHFGDGTRLSIL.

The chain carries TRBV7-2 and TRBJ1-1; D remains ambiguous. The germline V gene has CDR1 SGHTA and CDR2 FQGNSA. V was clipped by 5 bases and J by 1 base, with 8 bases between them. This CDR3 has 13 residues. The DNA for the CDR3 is TGTGCCAGCAGCCTCATCAGGAACACTGAAGCTTTCTTT. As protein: CASSLIRNTEAFF.

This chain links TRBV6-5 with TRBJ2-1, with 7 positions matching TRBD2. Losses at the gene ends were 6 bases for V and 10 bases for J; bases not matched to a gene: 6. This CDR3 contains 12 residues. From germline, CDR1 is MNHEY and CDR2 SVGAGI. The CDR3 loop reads CASRRGEGEQFF. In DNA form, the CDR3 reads TGTGCCAGCAGGCGCGGGGAGGGGGAGCAGTTCTTC.

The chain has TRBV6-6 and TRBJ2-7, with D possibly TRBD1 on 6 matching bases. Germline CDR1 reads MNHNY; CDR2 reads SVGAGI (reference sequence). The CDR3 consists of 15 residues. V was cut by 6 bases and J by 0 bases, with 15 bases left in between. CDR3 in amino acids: CASRRDTLSSYEQYF. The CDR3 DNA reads TGTGCCAGCAGACGGGACACCTTAAGCTCCTACGAGCAGTACTTC.

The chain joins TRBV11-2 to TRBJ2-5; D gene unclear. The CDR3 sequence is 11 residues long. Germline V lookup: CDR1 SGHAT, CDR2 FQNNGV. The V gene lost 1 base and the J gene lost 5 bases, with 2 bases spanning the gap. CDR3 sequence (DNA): TGTGCCAGCAGCTTAGGGGAGACCCAGTACTTC. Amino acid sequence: CASSLGETQYF.

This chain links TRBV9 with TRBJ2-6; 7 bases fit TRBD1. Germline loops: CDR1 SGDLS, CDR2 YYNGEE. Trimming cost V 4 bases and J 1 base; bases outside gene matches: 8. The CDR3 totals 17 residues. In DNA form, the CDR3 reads TGTGCCAGCAGCAGGGGACAGATACAATCTGGGGCCAACGTCCTGACTTTC. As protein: CASSRGQIQSGANVLTF.

In nucleotides, the CDR3 is TGTGCCAGCAGCACCCAAAGCCTGAATACGCAGTATTTT. Translation gives CASSTQSLNTQYF. The V and J genes are TRBV7-6 and TRBJ2-3; D not certain. V dropped 5 bases and J dropped 7 bases, with 13 bases sitting between them. The germline CDR1 and CDR2 sequences are SGHVS and FNYEAQ. The CDR3 contains 13 residues.

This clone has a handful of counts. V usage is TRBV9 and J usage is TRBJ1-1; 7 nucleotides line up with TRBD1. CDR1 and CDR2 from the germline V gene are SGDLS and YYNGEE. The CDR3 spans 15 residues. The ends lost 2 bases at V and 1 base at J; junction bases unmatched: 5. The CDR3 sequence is CASSVLGQKNTEAFF. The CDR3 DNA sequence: TGTGCCAGCAGCGTGTTGGGACAGAAGAACACTGAAGCTTTCTTT. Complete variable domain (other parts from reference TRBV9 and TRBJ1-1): DSGVTQTPKHLITATGQRVTLRCSPRSGDLSVYWYQQSLDQGLQFLIQYYNGEERAKGNILERFSAQQFPDLHSELNLSSLELGDSALYFCASSVLGQKNTEAFFGQGTRLTVV.

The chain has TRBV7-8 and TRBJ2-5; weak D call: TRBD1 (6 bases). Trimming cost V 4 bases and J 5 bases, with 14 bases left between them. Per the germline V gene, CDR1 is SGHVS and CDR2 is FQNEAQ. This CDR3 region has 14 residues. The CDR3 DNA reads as TGTGCCAGCAGCTCTCGGCCCCAGGGGGAGACCCAGTACTTC. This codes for CASSSRPQGETQYF.

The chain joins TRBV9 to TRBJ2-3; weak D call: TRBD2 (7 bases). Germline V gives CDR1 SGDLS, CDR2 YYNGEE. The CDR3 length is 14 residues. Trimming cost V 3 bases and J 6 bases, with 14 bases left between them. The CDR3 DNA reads TGTGCCAGCAGCGCGGGGGGCGGGGCGGATACGCAGTATTTT. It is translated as CASSAGGGADTQYF.

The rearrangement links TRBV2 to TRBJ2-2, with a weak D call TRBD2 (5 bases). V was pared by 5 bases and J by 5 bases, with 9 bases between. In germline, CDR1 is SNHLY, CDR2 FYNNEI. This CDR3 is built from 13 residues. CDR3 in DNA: TGTGCCAGCAGTCCTCGCGGGACCGGGGAGCTGTTTTTT. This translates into CASSPRGTGELFF.

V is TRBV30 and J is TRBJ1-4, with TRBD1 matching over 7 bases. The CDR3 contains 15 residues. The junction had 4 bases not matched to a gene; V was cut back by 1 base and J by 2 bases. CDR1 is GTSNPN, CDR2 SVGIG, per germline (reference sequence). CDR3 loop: CAWSGDRVTNEKLFF. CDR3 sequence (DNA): TGTGCCTGGAGTGGTGACAGGGTGACTAATGAAAAACTGTTTTTT. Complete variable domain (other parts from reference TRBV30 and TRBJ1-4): SQTIHQWPATLVQPVGSPLSLECTVEGTSNPNLYWYRQAAGRGLQLLFYSVGIGQISSEVPQNLSASRPQDRQFILSSKKLLLSDSGFYLCAWSGDRVTNEKLFFGSGTQLSVL.

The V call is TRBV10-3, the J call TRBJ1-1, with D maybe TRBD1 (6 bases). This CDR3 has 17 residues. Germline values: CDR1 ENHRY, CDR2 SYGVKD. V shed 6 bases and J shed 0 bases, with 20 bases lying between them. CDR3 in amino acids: CAIRTGTLRGMNTEAFF. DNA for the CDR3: TGTGCCATCAGGACAGGCACACTCAGGGGTATGAACACTGAAGCTTTCTTT.

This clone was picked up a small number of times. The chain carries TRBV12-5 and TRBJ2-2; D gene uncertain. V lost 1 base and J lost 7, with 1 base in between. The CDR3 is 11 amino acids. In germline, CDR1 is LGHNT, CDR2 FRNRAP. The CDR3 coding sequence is TGTGCTAGTGGTTTGGGCGGGGAGCTGTTTTTT. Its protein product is CASGLGGELFF.

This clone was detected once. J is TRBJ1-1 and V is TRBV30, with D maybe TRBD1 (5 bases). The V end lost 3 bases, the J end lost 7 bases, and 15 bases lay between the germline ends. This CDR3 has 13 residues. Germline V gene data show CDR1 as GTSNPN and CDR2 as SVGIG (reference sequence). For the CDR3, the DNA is TGTGCCTGGAGCCCTGCAGGGTGGGATGAAGCTTTCTTT. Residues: CAWSPAGWDEAFF.

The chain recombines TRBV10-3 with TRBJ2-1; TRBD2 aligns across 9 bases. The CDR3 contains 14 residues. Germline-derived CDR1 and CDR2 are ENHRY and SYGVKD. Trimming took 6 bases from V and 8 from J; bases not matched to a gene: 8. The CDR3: CAIRDSGGLDEQFF. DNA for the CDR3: TGTGCCATCAGGGATAGCGGGGGTTTAGATGAGCAGTTCTTC.

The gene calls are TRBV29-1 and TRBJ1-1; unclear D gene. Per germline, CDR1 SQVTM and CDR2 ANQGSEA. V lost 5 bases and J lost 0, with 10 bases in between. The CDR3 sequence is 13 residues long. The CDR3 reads CSVRRGMNTEAFF. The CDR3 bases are TGCAGCGTTCGGAGAGGCATGAACACTGAAGCTTTCTTT.

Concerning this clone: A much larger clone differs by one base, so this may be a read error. The CDR3 region has the DNA TGTGCCAGCAGCTTCGAGGATACGCAGTATTTT. Encoded protein: CASSFEDTQYF. The V call is TRBV7-8, the J call TRBJ2-3; no clear D gene. Germline CDR1 SGHVS, CDR2 FQNEAQ. Trimming cost V 3 bases and J 6 bases, with 4 bases left between them. The CDR3 sequence is 11 residues long.

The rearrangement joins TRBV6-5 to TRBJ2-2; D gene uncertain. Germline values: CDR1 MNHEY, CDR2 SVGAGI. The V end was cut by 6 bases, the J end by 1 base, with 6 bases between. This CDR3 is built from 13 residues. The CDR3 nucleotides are TGTGCCAGCAGCGGCAGGAACACCGGGGAGCTGTTTTTT. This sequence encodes CASSGRNTGELFF.

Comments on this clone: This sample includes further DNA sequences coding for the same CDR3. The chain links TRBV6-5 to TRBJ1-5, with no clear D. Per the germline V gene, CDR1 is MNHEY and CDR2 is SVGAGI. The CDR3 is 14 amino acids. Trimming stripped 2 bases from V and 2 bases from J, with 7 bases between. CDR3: CASSYRRGNQPQHF. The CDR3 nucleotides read TGTGCCAGCAGTTACCGGAGGGGCAATCAGCCCCAGCATTTT.

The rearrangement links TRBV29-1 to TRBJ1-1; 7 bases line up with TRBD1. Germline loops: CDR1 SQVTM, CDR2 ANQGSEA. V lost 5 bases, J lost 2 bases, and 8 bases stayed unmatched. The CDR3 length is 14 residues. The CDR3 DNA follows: TGCAGCGTTCACCGACAGGGCTCTAACACTGAAGCTTTCTTT. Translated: CSVHRQGSNTEAFF.